One sample yielded the 12 T cell receptor beta chains listed below, sequenced in a study of patients and donors after allogeneic stem cell transplantation. TCRdb itself ran the RT-PCR reads through MiXCR, one entry per CDR3 protein. The sample lists 400,000 to 500,000 distinct CDR3 sequences, around 16% occurring once. Source material: blood, either unsorted or a sorted T cell fraction (not recorded which). The receptor set was obtained from a human donor who was either an allogeneic HSCT recipient or a stem cell or donor lymphocyte infusion donor (not recorded which). It is not recorded whose cells these are; they may come from a transplant donor.

The V call is TRBV9, the J call TRBJ1-1; D might be TRBD1 (5 bases). CDR3 size: 14 residues. Between the trimmed V and J ends, which lost 2 bases and 3 bases, there was a span of 11 bases. Germline V CDR1 and CDR2: SGDLS, YYNGEE. The CDR3 is CASSVDGAYTEAFF. CDR3 DNA: TGTGCCAGCAGCGTGGACGGGGCGTACACTGAAGCTTTCTTT.

There are many counts of this clonotype. This chain joins TRBV4-3 and TRBJ2-1, with TRBD2 matching over 9 bases. This CDR3 region has 15 residues. The V gene's germline CDR1 is LGHNA and CDR2 YSLEER. Unmatched junction bases numbered 3, after V lost 0 bases and J lost 6 bases. The CDR3 DNA sequence: TGCGCCAGCAGCCAAGAGGGCGGGGGGGCCAATGAGCAGTTCTTC. Its translation: CASSQEGGGANEQFF.

This clonotype was picked up many times. The chain couples TRBV5-1 to TRBJ2-2; 7 bases are shared with TRBD1. V was pared by 4 bases and J by 3 bases, with 6 bases of the junction left unmatched. The germline gives CDR1 SGHRS, CDR2 YFSETQ. The CDR3 sequence is 15 residues long. CDR3 loop: CASSPRGKDTGELFF. In DNA, the CDR3 is TGCGCCAGCAGCCCCAGGGGGAAGGACACCGGGGAGCTGTTTTTT.

This clonotype was observed at least ten times. This chain connects TRBV5-1 to TRBJ1-4; 7 bases are a match to TRBD1. The CDR3 is 15 amino acids. Germline lookup yields CDR1 SGHRS and CDR2 YFSETQ. J gave up 3 bases and V 0 bases, and 2 bases lay outside the gene matches. The CDR3: CASSLGQGPNEKLFF. The CDR3 DNA reads TGCGCCAGCAGCTTGGGACAGGGCCCTAATGAAAAACTGTTTTTT.

The rearrangement links TRBV2 to TRBJ2-5; 7 bases are a match to TRBD1. CDR3 size: 14 residues. Germline V lookup: CDR1 SNHLY, CDR2 FYNNEI. Trimming cost V 6 bases and J 5 bases; bases outside gene matches: 9. Written as DNA, the CDR3 is TGTGCCAGCAGCCAGACAGGGTTCTGGGAGACCCAGTACTTC. This codes for CASSQTGFWETQYF.

The chain carries TRBV12-3 or TRBV12-4 and TRBJ2-7; D not resolved. Trimming took off 2 bases at V and 0 bases at J, with 11 bases between the two ends. The CDR3 has 15 residues. Here the CDR3 DNA reads TGTGCCAGCAGTTTAAGGGCAGCGAACTCCTACGAGCAGTACTTC. Its translation: CASSLRAANSYEQYF.

The chain couples TRBV20-1 to TRBJ1-1; D may be TRBD1 (5 bases). The V and J ends lost 3 bases and 6 bases respectively, with 14 bases between them. This CDR3 region has 13 residues. In germline, CDR1 is DFQATT, CDR2 SNEGSKA (reference sequence). The chain's CDR3 is CSARGGIHPEAFF. The CDR3 coding sequence is TGCAGTGCTAGGGGGGGAATACACCCTGAAGCTTTCTTT.

This clonotype was observed a handful of times. CDR3 amino acids: CASSIRTSGIVYTGELFF. In DNA form, the CDR3 reads TGTGCCAGCAGTATCAGGACTAGCGGGATTGTTTACACCGGGGAGCTGTTTTTT. This rearrangement joins TRBV27 to TRBJ2-2; 12 bases are shared with TRBD2. The CDR3 has 18 amino acids. Germline lookup yields CDR1 MNHEY and CDR2 SMNVEV (reference sequence). Losses at the gene ends were 5 bases for V and 3 bases for J; bases not matched to a gene: 10.

The chain links TRBV7-2 to TRBJ1-5; D is uncertain. The CDR3 loop spans 13 amino acids. The germline V gene encodes CDR1 SGHTA and CDR2 FQGNSA. V was shortened by 1 base and J by 5 bases, with 6 bases between the two germline ends. The DNA of the CDR3 is TGTGCCAGCAGCTTAGATGGGTATCAGCCCCAGCATTTT. Protein product: CASSLDGYQPQHF. Complete variable domain (other parts from reference TRBV7-2 and TRBJ1-5): GAGVSQSPSNKVTEKGKDVELRCDPISGHTALYWYRQSLGQGLEFLIYFQGNSAPDKSGLPSDRFSAERTGGSVSTLTIQRTQQEDSAVYLCASSLDGYQPQHFGDGTRLSIL.

This clonotype was picked up a small number of times. The chain carries TRBV11-2 and TRBJ2-5, with D possibly TRBD1 on 6 matching bases. V was pared by 5 bases and J by 1 base, with 11 bases between. The CDR3 has 14 amino acids. Germline assignment: CDR1 SGHAT and CDR2 FQNNGV. CDR3 residues: CASSPNRAQETQYF. The CDR3 coding sequence is TGTGCCAGCAGCCCGAACAGGGCCCAAGAGACCCAGTACTTC.

This clonotype occurred many times. V usage is TRBV12-3 or TRBV12-4 and J usage is TRBJ2-7, with D hard to call. V gave up 3 bases and J gave up 5 bases, with 5 bases separating them. This CDR3 has 11 residues. In nucleotides, the CDR3 is TGTGCCAGCAGTTTGACGGACGAGCAGTACTTC. As protein: CASSLTDEQYF.

This chain links TRBV25-1 with TRBJ2-7; tentative D call: TRBD1 (5 bases). The CDR3 is 15 amino acids. V was shortened by 1 base and J by 4 bases, with 14 bases between the two germline ends. Germline CDR1 MGHDK, CDR2 SYGVNS. In nucleotides, the CDR3 is TGTGCCAGCAGTGAATTCTCAGGGCAAGGGTACGAGCAGTACTTC. As protein: CASSEFSGQGYEQYF.